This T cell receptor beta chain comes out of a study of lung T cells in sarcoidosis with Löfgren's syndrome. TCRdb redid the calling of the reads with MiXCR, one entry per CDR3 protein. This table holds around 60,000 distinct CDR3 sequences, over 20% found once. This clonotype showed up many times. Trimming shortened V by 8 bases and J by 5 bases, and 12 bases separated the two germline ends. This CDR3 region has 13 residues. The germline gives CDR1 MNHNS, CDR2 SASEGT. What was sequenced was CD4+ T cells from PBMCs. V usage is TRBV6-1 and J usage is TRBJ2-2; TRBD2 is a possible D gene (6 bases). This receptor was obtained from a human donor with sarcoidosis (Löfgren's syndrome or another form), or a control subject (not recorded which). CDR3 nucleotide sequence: TGTGCCAGCTTACGGGGGACTACCGGGGAGCTGTTTTTT. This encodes CASLRGTTGELFF.